Presented here are 2 T cell receptor beta chains from one specimen sequenced in a study of blood T cells in healthy people across ages. PCR was performed a second time for about 7 to 11 cycles using a sample-barcoded 5' primer and a J-beta primer mix. TCRdb independently ran MiXCR on the 5' RACE reads; one entry per CDR3 protein. Here the sample spans more than 450,000 distinct CDR3 sequences, approximately 26% being singletons. The same specimen was also included in a second study, on T cells of mothers and their children.

Sequences were obtained from blood. These receptors came from a boy between 2 and 10 years old in good health.

The chain recombines TRBV3-1 with TRBJ2-1; D might be TRBD1 (6 bases). Germline V gene sequence: CDR1 LGHDT, CDR2 YNNKEL (reference sequence). V lost 1 base to trimming and J lost 4 bases, with 11 bases between them. CDR3 length: 15 amino acids. The CDR3 loop reads CASSQAGGGYNEQFF. The CDR3 region has the DNA TGTGCCAGCAGCCAAGCTGGGGGCGGATACAATGAGCAGTTCTTC.

This clonotype was observed once. The chain carries TRBV12-3 or TRBV12-4 and TRBJ2-1; weak D call: TRBD1 (6 bases). This CDR3 is 16 amino acids long. V was cut by 1 base and J by 3 bases, with 13 bases left in between. This CDR3 reads CASSLGGTKLYNEQFF. The CDR3, as DNA: TGTGCCAGCAGTTTAGGGGGGACAAAACTCTACAATGAGCAGTTCTTC.